These 21 T cell receptor beta chains were sequenced from one sample in a study of T cell repertoires in cytomegalovirus infection. TCRdb re-derived calls from the reads in MiXCR, one entry per CDR3 protein. The sample records roughly 500,000 distinct CDR3 sequences, roughly 10% being singletons. Sequencing was carried out using PBMCs. Receptors were obtained from a human donor in good health (CMV status not recorded). Some clones in this sample may be carry-over from other donors' samples.

CDR3 sequence reads: CASSFMGERTGELFF. The DNA of the CDR3 is TGTGCCAGCAGTTTTATGGGGGAGCGCACCGGGGAGCTGTTTTTT. The V gene is TRBV28, the J gene TRBJ2-2; the D call may be TRBD1 or TRBD2 (5 bases each). Trimming stripped 3 bases from V and 4 bases from J, with 12 bases between. The CDR3 extends over 15 amino acids. Per germline, CDR1 MDHEN and CDR2 SYDVKM.

This clonotype showed up just once. One base away lies a much larger clone, so this may be a sequencing read error. The rearrangement links TRBV5-6 to TRBJ2-1; D perhaps matches TRBD1 (6 bases). V was clipped by 1 base and J by 6 bases, with 17 bases between them. Germline CDR1 reads SGHDT; CDR2 reads YYEEEE. The CDR3 spans 16 residues. CDR3 sequence: CASSLQTGSIFNEQFF. The DNA for the CDR3 is TGTGCCAGCAGCTTGCAAACAGGGAGCATATTCAATGAGCAGTTCTTC.

The chain employs TRBV13 and TRBJ2-5; D call uncertain. The CDR3 spans 13 residues. The germline CDR1 and CDR2 sequences are PRHDT and FYEKMQ (reference sequence). The V end lost 4 bases, the J end lost 1 base, and 7 bases lay between the germline ends. Written as DNA, the CDR3 is TGTGCCAGCAGCTCGCCGGTCCAAGAGACCCAGTACTTC. It codes for CASSSPVQETQYF. The variable domain in full, with the rest retrieved from reference TRBV13 and TRBJ2-5, is AAGVIQSPRHLIKEKRETATLKCYPIPRHDTVYWYQQGPGQDPQFLISFYEKMQSDKGSIPDRFSAQQFSDYHSELNMSSLELGDSALYFCASSSPVQETQYFGPGTRLLVL.

This clonotype has at least ten counts. V and J are TRBV7-9 and TRBJ2-2; D is possibly TRBD1 (5 bases). CDR1 is SEHNR, CDR2 FQNEAQ, per germline (reference sequence). V was clipped by 5 bases and J by 5 bases, with 21 bases between them. The CDR3 extends over 17 amino acids. The DNA for the CDR3 is TGTGCCAGCAGCCTCAAGTCGCAAGGGGAAAGGACCGGGGAGCTGTTTTTT. Its translation is CASSLKSQGERTGELFF.

This clonotype was found a few times. V usage is TRBV19 and J usage is TRBJ2-3, with D perhaps matching TRBD1 or TRBD2 (6 bases each). CDR3 size: 15 residues. Per germline, CDR1 LNHDA and CDR2 SQIVND (reference sequence). Trimming took off 6 bases at V and 3 bases at J, with 16 bases between the two ends. CDR3 nucleotides: TGTGCCAGTAGAGATCAAGGGGGGCTGACAGATACGCAGTATTTT. Translation: CASRDQGGLTDTQYF.

This clonotype was picked up many times. The chain joins TRBV11-2 to TRBJ1-1; 8 nucleotides agree with TRBD1. Germline V lookup: CDR1 SGHAT, CDR2 FQNNGV. This CDR3 is 15 amino acids long. J lost 3 bases, V lost 5 bases, and 8 bases had no gene match. Here the CDR3 reads CASSVRQGRDTEAFF. DNA for the CDR3: TGTGCCAGCAGCGTTAGACAGGGGAGGGACACTGAAGCTTTCTTT.

This clonotype was seen ten or more times. CDR3 DNA: TGTGCCACCAGCCCCCTAGCGGGGGAGAACAATGAGCAGTTCTTC. Protein sequence: CATSPLAGENNEQFF. This chain links TRBV15 with TRBJ2-1, with 10 bases aligning to TRBD2. Germline V gene sequence: CDR1 LNHNV, CDR2 YYDKDF (reference sequence). The length of the CDR3 is 15 residues. With V trimmed by 5 bases and J by 5 bases, 6 bases remained unmatched.

This chain joins TRBV14 and TRBJ2-7, with TRBD2 matching 14 bases. This CDR3 spans 16 amino acids. Germline CDR1 is SGHDN and CDR2 is FVKESK. Trimming took 4 bases from V and 3 from J; bases not matched to a gene: 5. The CDR3 sequence: CASSPLGLAGVYEQYF. The CDR3 coding sequence is TGTGCCAGCAGCCCCCTGGGACTAGCGGGGGTCTACGAGCAGTACTTC.

This clonotype was detected ten times or more. In DNA form, the CDR3 reads TGTGCCAGCAGCCTCAGGGCGGGGAACACCGGGGAGCTGTTTTTT. Its translation: CASSLRAGNTGELFF. The chain joins TRBV7-3 to TRBJ2-2; D possibly matches TRBD1 or TRBD2 (5 bases each). V was cut by 5 bases and J by 1 base, with 11 bases left in between. CDR1 SGHTA and CDR2 FQGTGA come from the germline V gene. The CDR3 is 15 amino acids.

Many counts were recorded for this clonotype. The J gene is TRBJ2-7, the V gene TRBV7-2; D remains unclear. Between the trimmed V and J ends, which lost 1 base and 3 bases, there was a span of 7 bases. Looked up from germline, CDR1 is SGHTA and CDR2 is FQGNSA. This CDR3 has 13 amino acids. CDR3 residues: CASSLGPNYEQYF. DNA of the CDR3: TGTGCCAGCAGCTTAGGGCCAAACTACGAGCAGTACTTC.

This clonotype turned up a few times. The J gene is TRBJ1-1, the V gene TRBV9; 7 nucleotides agree with TRBD1. J was trimmed by 0 bases and V by 3 bases; bases with no gene match: 8. The germline V gene has CDR1 SGDLS and CDR2 YYNGEE. The CDR3 sequence is 16 residues long. The CDR3 protein is CASSATGVRLNTEAFF. The CDR3 nucleotides are TGTGCCAGCAGCGCCACAGGGGTCCGTTTGAACACTGAAGCTTTCTTT.

This clonotype was recorded many times. The chain links TRBV10-3 to TRBJ2-1; D possibly corresponds to TRBD2 (5 bases). Trimming left V 4 bases short and J 6 bases short, with 10 bases between. CDR1 is ENHRY, CDR2 SYGVKD, per germline. This CDR3 is built from 13 residues. The CDR3 coding sequence is TGTGCCATCAGTGGCCCACGGGGCAATGAGCAGTTCTTC. Its protein product is CAISGPRGNEQFF.

V is TRBV5-1 and J is TRBJ2-7; D remains ambiguous. Germline lookup yields CDR1 SGHRS and CDR2 YFSETQ. The CDR3 length is 12 residues. V lost 3 bases, J lost 6 bases, and 10 bases lay in between. The DNA for the CDR3 is TGCGCCAGCAGCTCTCAGAGGCGCGAGCAGTACTTC. This encodes CASSSQRREQYF.

Only a few counts were recorded for this clonotype. The gene calls are TRBV10-3 and TRBJ1-3, with D tentatively TRBD1 (5 bases). The CDR3 length is 14 residues. Germline V lookup: CDR1 ENHRY, CDR2 SYGVKD. The V gene lost 7 bases and the J gene lost 1 base, with 11 bases spanning the gap. The CDR3 DNA reads TGTGCCATCAACCCCGGGACTTCTGGAAACACCATATATTTT. It yields the protein CAINPGTSGNTIYF.

This clonotype was picked up many times. The chain is built from TRBV20-1 and TRBJ1-5; unclear D gene. With 6 bases removed from V and 0 bases from J, the gap between germline ends came to 12 bases. The germline V gene has CDR1 DFQATT and CDR2 SNEGSKA (reference sequence). This CDR3 contains 14 residues. CDR3 bases: TGCAGTGCCTGGCGGTTTGATAGCAATCAGCCCCAGCATTTT. Amino acids: CSAWRFDSNQPQHF.

This rearrangement joins TRBV2 to TRBJ1-4; D unresolved. Germline CDR1 SNHLY, CDR2 FYNNEI. V lost 3 bases, J lost 0 bases, and 8 bases lay in between. CDR3 length: 15 amino acids. Here the CDR3 reads CASSDDFSTNEKLFF. CDR3 sequence (DNA): TGTGCCAGCAGTGATGATTTCTCAACTAATGAAAAACTGTTTTTT.

This clonotype showed up many times. This rearrangement joins TRBV29-1 to TRBJ2-1; TRBD2 aligns across 8 bases. Germline trimming cut 3 bases from V and 0 bases from J; bases unmatched to any gene: 4. This CDR3 spans 15 amino acids. Germline V gene data show CDR1 as SQVTM and CDR2 as ANQGSEA. As DNA, the CDR3 is TGCAGCGTTGAGCGGGGGGCTAGCTCCTACAATGAGCAGTTCTTC. The encoded protein is CSVERGASSYNEQFF.

In its sample, this clonotype was seen a few times. This chain links TRBV7-9 with TRBJ1-4; D is undetermined. This CDR3 has 12 amino acids. The V end was cut by 5 bases, the J end by 7 bases, with 8 bases between. CDR1 is SEHNR and CDR2 is FQNEAQ in the germline V gene (reference sequence). CDR3 sequence: CASSRNVEKLFF. DNA of the CDR3: TGTGCCAGCAGCCGGAACGTTGAAAAACTGTTTTTT.

The chain employs TRBV30 and TRBJ2-1; possible D gene TRBD1, 6 bases. Trimming removed 1 base at V and 2 bases at J, with 12 bases between. The germline gives CDR1 GTSNPN, CDR2 SVGIG (reference sequence). The CDR3 extends over 15 amino acids. The DNA of the CDR3 is TGTGCCTGGAGTGGGTCGGCAGGGGCCTACAATGAGCAGTTCTTC. Encoded protein: CAWSGSAGAYNEQFF.

This clonotype has a count of ten or more. V is TRBV6-2 or TRBV6-3 and J is TRBJ1-1, with D unclear. V was clipped by 7 bases and J by 5 bases, with 11 bases between them. Germline values: CDR1 MNHEY, CDR2 SVGEGT. CDR3 length: 12 residues. The chain's CDR3 is CASTTIGTEAFF. In DNA, the CDR3 is TGTGCCAGCACCACTATTGGGACTGAAGCTTTCTTT.

V gene TRBV3-1 combines with J gene TRBJ1-2; D not certain. The CDR3 has 13 amino acids. The germline gives CDR1 LGHDT, CDR2 YNNKEL (reference sequence). Trimming left V 3 bases short and J 6 bases short, with 11 bases between. The CDR3 protein is CASSQAERHGYTF. The CDR3 DNA follows: TGTGCCAGCAGCCAGGCGGAGAGACATGGCTACACCTTC.